The source of this T cell receptor (beta chain) is a study of T cell repertoires in cytomegalovirus infection (dated by TCRdb to the late 2010s). Study-level background: Donor HLA type was relevant to the analysis, because carriage of CMV infection together with the matching HLA type was indicated by public TCR beta signatures. Broader findings and caveats from the paper: Cumulative frequency of public TCR beta family members discriminated carriers of CMV infection plus the relevant HLA type in this cohort and an independent approximately 400-donor cohort. The ex vivo response was dominated by HLA-C-restricted CMV-specific TCR beta clonotypes, and the single most frequent clonotype in two of eight donors was supplied by these HLA-C-restricted clonotypes.

This clonotype was counted only a few times. No cognate antigen has been identified for it. Per-base qualities were not stored, and no clone one base away is much larger. Deletion took 5 bases off V and 1 base off J, with a span of 15 bases between the germline ends. The CDR3 holds 16 amino acids from the cysteine to the phenylalanine. The sequence is cut down to CDR3 DNA, 48 bases in frame from base 1. Instrument used: Illumina HiSeq 1500. Starting from the raw public reads, TCRdb applied fastp trimming at Q25, assembled clones with MiXCR and retained in-frame beta chains. Rows matching on CDR3 protein sequence are summarized as one entry with the most common DNA and genes. Across this sample there are about 740,000 distinct CDR3 sequences, with 35% to 40% seen only once. Around 2.6% of the sample is taken by the ten largest.

The specimen sequenced was PBMCs. This sequence uses TRBV12-3 or TRBV12-4 and TRBJ2-1; the best D guess is TRBD2, with 6 bases matching. The origin of this receptor is a human donor in good health (CMV status not recorded). Some clones in this sample may be carry-over from other donors' samples. The sequenced DNA: TGTGCCAGCAGTATCACGGGAGTCCAGTCCTACAATGAGCAGTTCTTC. This codes for CASSITGVQSYNEQFF.